A selection of T cell receptor beta chains follows, all from one sample in a study of cytomegalovirus exposure and HLA in healthy donors. Produced via immunoSEQ multiplex PCR; TCRdb's table is partial and in-frame only. This table holds roughly 180,000 clones, approximately 80% found once. Source material: PBMCs. These receptors were obtained from a female donor in good health and CMV-seronegative. Both conserved end residues are part of each CDR3. Each record gives: clone size, J gene, D gene, V gene, CDR3 DNA, CDR3 protein. The D gene is left open where the match is weak. Clone size is shown for a subset of rows, as once, few, many or a class of expanded clone.

. TRBJ2-1 TRBD2 TRBV7-7 TGTGCCAGCAGCTCCGGGGGACTAGCGGGGGAGCAGTTCTTC CASSSGGLAGEQFF
. TRBJ2-7 TRBD2 TRBV4-3 TGCGCCAGCAGCCAAGAGTCGCAGCGGGAGAGGGAATGGGACTACGAGCAGTACTTC CASSQESQREREWDYEQYF
. TRBJ2-6 TRBD1 TRBV5-4 TGTGCCAGCAGCTCGGGGACAGGCCGGGCTGGGGCCAACGTCCTGACTTTC CASSSGTGRAGANVLTF
. TRBJ2-3 . TRBV5-1 TGCGCCAGCAGCTTGAAAACAGGCGTGGGCACAGATACGCAGTATTTT CASSLKTGVGTDTQYF
. TRBJ2-7 . TRBV29-1 TGCAGCGTTGAAGAAAAAGGGCTATGGGAGTCGGGAGAGCAGTACTTC CSVEEKGLWESGEQYF
. TRBJ1-1 . TRBV30 TGTGCCTGGAGTGTACGCTGGGGCTTGGTGAACACTGAAGCTTTCTTT CAWSVRWGLVNTEAFF
. TRBJ2-1 TRBD2 TRBV5-1 TGCGCCAGCCAGGAATTTACTAGCGACGAGCAGTTCTTC CASQEFTSDEQFF
. TRBJ1-6 . TRBV27 TGTGCCAGTTGCCGGGGTAGCACCTATAATTCACCCCTCCACTTT CASCRGSTYNSPLHF
. TRBJ2-3 TRBD1 TRBV7-8 TGTGCCAGCAGTACGGACAGGGTTGGCCCAGATACGCAGTATTTT CASSTDRVGPDTQYF
. TRBJ2-1 TRBD1 TRBV27 TGTGCCAGCAGGGACAGGGACAGGATCAATGAGCAGTTCTTC CASRDRDRINEQFF
. TRBJ2-5 TRBD2 TRBV5-6 TGTGCCAGCAGCTCCCAGACTAGCGGGGGGGAGACCCAGTACTTC CASSSQTSGGETQYF
once TRBJ2-5 TRBD2 TRBV7-9 TGTTCCGAGACGGGAGGGAAAGAGACCCAGTACTTC CSETGGKETQYF
. TRBJ2-1 TRBD2 TRBV2 TGTGCCAGCAAGCCTAGAGCGGGAGGGCGAGGAGAGCAGTTCTTC CASKPRAGGRGEQFF
. TRBJ2-1 TRBD2 TRBV7-9 TGTGCCAGCACCGGACTAGCGGGACTCAGGGGAGATGAGCAGTTCTTC CASTGLAGLRGDEQFF
few TRBJ1-5 TRBD1 TRBV6-5 TGTGCCAGCAGTGACAGGGTGGAACAGCCCCAGCATTTT CASSDRVEQPQHF
. TRBJ2-2 TRBD2 TRBV9 TGTGCCAGCAGCGTAGGGGGGGGACTCACCGGGGAGCTGTTTTTT CASSVGGGLTGELFF
few TRBJ2-7 TRBD1 TRBV27 TGTGCCAGCAGTCCCGGACAGGGTTCCCACGAGCAGTACTTC CASSPGQGSHEQYF
. TRBJ1-1 . TRBV28 TGTGCCAGCAGTTCAAAAGGACAGCTGCCTGAAGCTTTCTTT CASSSKGQLPEAFF
. TRBJ2-2 TRBD2 TRBV5-1 TGCGCCAGCAGCCCGGGACTAGCGGGAGGTGCGGACACCGGGGAGCTGTTTTTT CASSPGLAGGADTGELFF
. TRBJ2-7 . TRBV5-1 TGCGCCAGCAGCTTCGAGTCCTTCTCCTACGAGCAGTACTTC CASSFESFSYEQYF
few TRBJ2-7 . TRBV19 TGTGCCAGTAGTAGAGGGGGTTGGGACTACGAGCAGTACTTC CASSRGGWDYEQYF
. TRBJ1-2 . TRBV5-4 TGTGCCAGCAGCTCGGGACAACCTAACTATGGCTACACCTTC CASSSGQPNYGYTF
. TRBJ2-2 . TRBV7-7 TGTGCTAGCAGCTCCCGACAGGCCAACACCGGGGAGCTGTTTTTT CASSSRQANTGELFF
. TRBJ2-3 . TRBV27 TGTGCCAGCAGTTTATTGGGGGGGGCTGGAGATACGCAGTATTTT CASSLLGGAGDTQYF
. TRBJ2-1 TRBD1 TRBV10-3 TGTGCCATCAAGGGGGGCACCGGGACAGGGGCCTACAATGAGCAGTTCTTC CAIKGGTGTGAYNEQFF
. TRBJ1-2 . TRBV9 TGTGCCAGCAGCGTAAATGCAGGGTTGAGCTATGGCTACACCTTC CASSVNAGLSYGYTF
. TRBJ2-5 . TRBV7-6 TGTGCCAGCAGCTTAGCCCGGGGTCGTAGTGAGACCCAGTACTTC CASSLARGRSETQYF
few TRBJ2-6 . TRBV7-2 TGTGCCAGCAGCCCGGCGGTGCGCTCCTCTGGGGCCAACGTCCTGACTTTC CASSPAVRSSGANVLTF
. TRBJ2-1 TRBD2 TRBV29-1 TGCAGCGTTGAAGCAGGACTAGCGGGAGGGCTCAATGAGCAGTTCTTC CSVEAGLAGGLNEQFF
. TRBJ2-1 . TRBV5-1 TGCGCCAGCAGCAGGACAGGGACTAACTACAATGAGCAGTTCTTC CASSRTGTNYNEQFF
. TRBJ2-6 . TRBV7-8 TGTGCCAGCAGCTCCATTCTAGTCTCTGGGGCCAACGTCCTGACTTTC CASSSILVSGANVLTF
. TRBJ2-5 TRBD2 TRBV5-8 TGTGCCAGCACCCTGGTAGCGGGAGGCCAAGAGACCCAGTACTTC CASTLVAGGQETQYF
. TRBJ1-1 . TRBV29-1 TGCAGCGTGGCTGCAGGGGACACTGAAGCTTTCTTT CSVAAGDTEAFF
few TRBJ1-1 . TRBV30 TGTGCCTGGAGATTTGTTATGAACACTGAAGCTTTCTTT CAWRFVMNTEAFF
. TRBJ2-7 . TRBV6-5 TGTGCCAGCAGTTACTTGGCTAGCCTCGACGAGCAGTACTTC CASSYLASLDEQYF
once TRBJ2-7 . TRBV5-1 TGCGCCAGCAGCTTGGGACAAGGGGTCCGCTACGAGCAGTACTTC CASSLGQGVRYEQYF
. TRBJ2-3 TRBD2 TRBV4-2 TGTGCCAGCAGCGCCCGAGGAGGACTAGCGGGAACAAATACGCAGTATTTT CASSARGGLAGTNTQYF
. TRBJ2-1 TRBD1 TRBV28 TGTGCCAGCAGCTCTATCGACAGGGGGAACTACAATGAGCAGTTCTTC CASSSIDRGNYNEQFF
. TRBJ2-3 TRBD2 TRBV5-1 TGCGCCAGCAGCTCGGGACTAGCGGGGGGCCAAAGAGAGTATTTT CASSSGLAGGQREYF
. TRBJ2-2 TRBD2 TRBV7-6 TGTGCCAGCAGCTCGACAGGACTAGCGGAGAACACCGGGGAGCTGTTTTTT CASSSTGLAENTGELFF
. TRBJ2-7 . TRBV5-4 TGTGCCAGCAGCTTGGGGACAGCTGCTACCTACGAGCAGTACTTC CASSLGTAATYEQYF
few TRBJ1-1 . TRBV30 TGTGCCTGGGGGGAACAGGGGAACACTGAAGCTTTCTTT CAWGEQGNTEAFF
few TRBJ2-3 TRBD2 TRBV18 TGTGCCAGCTCACCATTTGGACTAGCGGGGGGCACAGATACGCAGTATTTT CASSPFGLAGGTDTQYF
. TRBJ1-4 . TRBV5-5 TGTGCCAGCAGCCCGGGGATGGTCCGATGGGAAAAACTGTTTTTT CASSPGMVRWEKLFF
few TRBJ1-1 . TRBV7-2 TGTGCCAGCAGCTTAGATATGGGGCGTAACACTGAAGCTTTCTTT CASSLDMGRNTEAFF
. TRBJ1-2 TRBD1 TRBV7-9 TGTGCCAGCACCCTTTACGGGACAGATTCTAACTATGGCTACACCTTC CASTLYGTDSNYGYTF
. TRBJ1-5 . TRBV2 TGTGCCAGCAGTGAAGCGCCCCGGGACATATTTTATAGCAATCAGCCCCAGCATTTT CASSEAPRDIFYSNQPQHF
. TRBJ2-1 TRBD2 TRBV5-6 TGTGCCAGCAGCTTTCAACTAGCGGGAGCGATAATTGAGCAGTTCTTC CASSFQLAGAIIEQFF
. TRBJ1-2 . TRBV7-9 TGTGCCAGCAGCTTAAAGGGGAATGGCTACACCTTC CASSLKGNGYTF
few TRBJ2-1 TRBD1 TRBV9 TGTGCCAGCAGCGCCGGGACAGTTGGGAATGAGCAGTTCTTC CASSAGTVGNEQFF
. TRBJ1-1 TRBD1 TRBV19 TGTGCCAGTAGTCTTATTCAGGGGGCCGGGAACACTGAAGCTTTCTTT CASSLIQGAGNTEAFF
. TRBJ2-7 . TRBV6-5 TGTGCCAGCAGTTACTATGGGGCAGCCTACGAGCAGTACTTC CASSYYGAAYEQYF
. TRBJ2-5 . TRBV7-6 TGTGCCAGCAGCTTATGGATGGGCCGGGGGTACCAAGAGACCCAGTACTTC CASSLWMGRGYQETQYF
. TRBJ2-1 TRBD2 TRBV7-9 TGTTCCAGCAGCTTCGGACTAGCGGGAGCCTACAATGAGCAGTTCTTC CSSSFGLAGAYNEQFF